One sample yielded the 8 T cell receptor beta chains listed below, sequenced in a study of graft-versus-host responses after intestinal transplantation. Using immunoSEQ multiplex PCR, the repertoire was profiled, and TCRdb retains in-frame clones only, with some absent. The table records over 100,000 clones, less than 90% of them present only once. Their specific antigens are unknown. This specimen was unstimulated CD4+ T cells sorted from spleen or lymph node cells, taken before intestinal transplant. These receptors originate from a human donor who received an intestinal transplant.

The rearrangement links TRBV28 to TRBJ2-7, with 7 nucleotides matching TRBD1. J lost 7 bases, V lost 6 bases, and 9 bases had no gene match. CDR3 length: 13 amino acids. Germline CDR1 and CDR2: MDHEN and SYDVKM. The CDR3 region is CASRAPTGREQYF. The CDR3 bases are TGTGCCAGCAGGGCCCCGACAGGGCGAGAGCAGTACTTC.

The chain has TRBV6-5 and TRBJ1-1; 12 bases are shared with TRBD1. Trimming cost V 6 bases and J 7 bases; bases outside gene matches: 6. CDR3 length equals 14 residues. CDR1 is MNHEY, CDR2 SVGAGI, per germline. CDR3 amino acids: CASSHRDRGREAFF. The DNA for the CDR3 is TGTGCCAGCAGCCACCGGGACAGGGGGCGTGAAGCTTTCTTT.

This clone has a handful of counts. The rearrangement joins TRBV7-3 to TRBJ2-2; possibly TRBD1 for D (7 bases). The ends were cut back, 5 bases at V and 5 bases at J, with 15 bases in the middle. Germline assignment: CDR1 SGHTA and CDR2 FQGTGA. The CDR3 length is 15 residues. The CDR3 coding sequence is TGTGCCAGCAGCCCCGGAGGGGGCCAGACCGGGGAGCTGTTTTTT. This gives the protein CASSPGGGQTGELFF.

V gene TRBV6-6 combines with J gene TRBJ2-5, with D possibly being TRBD2 (5 bases). Germline V lookup: CDR1 MNHNY, CDR2 SVGAGI (reference sequence). V was pared by 7 bases and J by 2 bases, with 11 bases between. The CDR3 sequence is 13 residues long. The CDR3: CASTKTGQETQYF. The CDR3 DNA reads as TGTGCCAGCACCAAGACGGGGCAAGAGACCCAGTACTTC.

CDR3 sequence (DNA): TGTGCCAGCAGTTACGACCGAAACGGGGAGCTGTTTTTT. The encoded protein is CASSYDRNGELFF. V usage is TRBV6-5 and J usage is TRBJ2-2; D is unresolved. V was clipped by 2 bases and J by 7 bases, with 8 bases between them. Per germline, CDR1 MNHEY and CDR2 SVGAGI. The CDR3 runs 13 residues.

The V call is TRBV10-3, the J call TRBJ2-5; 10 bases agree with TRBD1. Germline CDR1 reads ENHRY; CDR2 reads SYGVKD. V lost 4 bases to trimming and J lost 4 bases; unmatched junction nucleotides: 0. CDR3 length equals 13 residues. CDR3 coding DNA: TGTGCCATCAGTGGGACAGGGGGAGAGACCCAGTACTTC. Residues: CAISGTGGETQYF.

This chain connects TRBV4-1 to TRBJ2-1; D unresolved. The V gene lost 2 bases and the J gene lost 5 bases, with 13 bases spanning the gap. The CDR3 sequence is 15 residues long. Germline loops: CDR1 MGHRA, CDR2 YSYEKL. The CDR3 DNA sequence: TGCGCCAGCAGCCAATGGCCAGCGAGAGACAATGAGCAGTTCTTC. It translates to CASSQWPARDNEQFF.

With respect to this clone: Other DNA sequences within the sample encode an identical CDR3. The chain combines TRBV7-2 with TRBJ1-4; a possible D gene is TRBD1 (5 bases). Trimming shortened V by 5 bases and J by 2 bases, and 12 bases separated the two germline ends. CDR1 is SGHTA and CDR2 is FQGNSA in the germline V gene. This CDR3 is built from 15 residues. CDR3 bases: TGTGCCAGCAGCCTAGGGGATTACACTAATGAAAAACTGTTTTTT. Amino acids: CASSLGDYTNEKLFF.